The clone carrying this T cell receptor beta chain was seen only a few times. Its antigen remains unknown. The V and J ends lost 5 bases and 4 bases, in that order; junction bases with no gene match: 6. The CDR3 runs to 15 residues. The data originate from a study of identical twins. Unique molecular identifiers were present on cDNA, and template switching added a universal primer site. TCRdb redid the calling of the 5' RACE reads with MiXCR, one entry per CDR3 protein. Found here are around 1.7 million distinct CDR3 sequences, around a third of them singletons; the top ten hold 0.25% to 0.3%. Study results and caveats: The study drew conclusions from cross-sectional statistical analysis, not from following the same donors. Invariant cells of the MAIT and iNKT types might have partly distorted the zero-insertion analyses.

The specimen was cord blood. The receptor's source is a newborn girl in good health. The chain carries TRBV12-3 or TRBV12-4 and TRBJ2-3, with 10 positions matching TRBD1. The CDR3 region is CASSPGTGAADTQYF. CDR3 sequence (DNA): TGTGCCAGCAGTCCAGGGACAGGGGCTGCAGATACGCAGTATTTT.